This passage covers 28 T cell receptor beta chains from one sample sequenced in a study of vaccination effects on CD4 cells after COVID-19. With the ViraFEST assay, the study expanded antigen-specific CD4+ T cells using viral peptide pools, then sequenced them. Culture proceeded for nine to eleven days, and CD4+ T cells were then isolated. Every participant took two doses of the BNT162b2 or mRNA-1273 vaccine. Which antigens these TCRs recognize remains unknown. The protocol was immunoSEQ multiplex PCR, while the TCRdb copy is restricted to in-frame clones and leaves out a portion. The data hold over 50,000 clones, with 60% to 75% observed a single time. The sample was CD4+ T cells from PBMCs cultured with HCoV-229E spike peptides, taken after COVID-19 vaccination. The receptors were gathered from a human donor who received a COVID-19 vaccine.

The chain recombines TRBV24-1 with TRBJ1-2; 7 bases agree with TRBD1. The CDR3 covers 14 residues. CDR1 is KGHDR and CDR2 is SFDVKD in the germline V gene. With V trimmed by 4 bases and J by 6 bases, 7 bases remained unmatched. The CDR3 is CATSEANRGDGYTF. The DNA of the CDR3 is TGTGCCACCAGTGAAGCCAACAGGGGTGATGGCTACACCTTC.

The chain is built from TRBV6-5 and TRBJ2-1; D is unresolved. The CDR3 covers 12 residues. V gave up 10 bases and J gave up 8 bases, with 15 bases separating them. Germline CDR1 MNHEY, CDR2 SVGAGI. CDR3 loop: CANGIPFDEQFF. The DNA of the CDR3 is TGTGCCAACGGTATCCCTTTCGATGAGCAGTTCTTC.

The V call is TRBV24-1, the J call TRBJ2-5; 9 bases match TRBD1. The CDR3 sequence is 15 residues long. Germline V gene sequence: CDR1 KGHDR, CDR2 SFDVKD. Trimming removed 2 bases from V and 6 bases from J; junction bases left unmatched: 6. CDR3 in amino acids: CATSDSRDREKTQYF. The CDR3 region has the DNA TGTGCCACCAGTGATTCCCGGGACAGGGAAAAGACCCAGTACTTC.

CDR3: CASSLAHTGELFF. The CDR3 DNA reads TGTGCCAGCAGCTTAGCGCACACCGGGGAGCTGTTTTTT. V is TRBV7-3 and J is TRBJ2-2; D is unresolved. Trimming left V 2 bases short and J 3 bases short, with 4 bases between. There are 13 residues in the CDR3. Germline values: CDR1 SGHTA, CDR2 FQGTGA. Together with reference TRBV7-3 and TRBJ2-2, the CDR3 gives the full variable domain: GAGVSQTPSNKVTEKGKYVELRCDPISGHTALYWYRQSLGQGPEFLIYFQGTGAADDSGLPNDRFFAVRPEGSVSTLKIQRTERGDSAVYLCASSLAHTGELFFGEGSRLTVL.

The chain employs TRBV30 and TRBJ2-1; TRBD2 matches at 11 bases. J lost 0 bases, V lost 2 bases, and 3 bases had no gene match. Germline-derived CDR1 and CDR2 are GTSNPN and SVGIG (reference sequence). The CDR3 spans 16 residues. The DNA of the CDR3 is TGTGCCTGGAGTCGACTAGCGGGGAACTCCTACAATGAGCAGTTCTTC. The encoded protein is CAWSRLAGNSYNEQFF.

J is TRBJ2-5 and V is TRBV2; D is possibly TRBD1 (6 bases). CDR3 length: 13 amino acids. The germline V and J ends were trimmed by 6 bases and 5 bases, with 13 bases remaining between them. Germline values: CDR1 SNHLY, CDR2 FYNNEI. The CDR3 DNA reads TGTGCCAGCAGGCCTGACAGGCCGGAGACCCAGTACTTC. It is translated as CASRPDRPETQYF.

The chain has TRBV25-1 and TRBJ2-3; D may correspond to TRBD1 or TRBD2 (5 bases each). The ends were cut back, 1 base at V and 2 bases at J, with 10 bases in the middle. Germline values: CDR1 MGHDK, CDR2 SYGVNS. The CDR3 extends over 15 amino acids. Written as DNA, the CDR3 is TGTGCCAGCAGTGAATTTGGGGGAAACACAGATACGCAGTATTTT. This translates into CASSEFGGNTDTQYF.

The chain uses TRBV11-2 and TRBJ1-6, with D hard to call. V shed 0 bases and J shed 0 bases, with 9 bases lying between them. The germline V gene has CDR1 SGHAT and CDR2 FQNNGV. The CDR3 covers 17 residues. The CDR3 region is CASSLDWRSSYNSPLHF. The CDR3 nucleotides read TGTGCCAGCAGCTTAGATTGGCGGAGCTCCTATAATTCACCCCTCCACTTT.

The chain is built from TRBV9 and TRBJ2-1; D is unresolved. V lost 3 bases and J lost 5, with 18 bases in between. The CDR3 spans 16 residues. Germline values: CDR1 SGDLS, CDR2 YYNGEE. The CDR3 loop is CASSGGIGSGNNEQFF. Written as DNA, the CDR3 is TGTGCCAGCAGCGGGGGAATCGGGTCAGGTAACAATGAGCAGTTCTTC.

This clone has just a few counts. This chain links TRBV2 with TRBJ1-2, with TRBD1 matching over 12 bases. J gave up 10 bases and V 6 bases, and 6 bases lay outside the gene matches. Germline V gene lookup returns CDR1 SNHLY and CDR2 FYNNEI. CDR3 length: 13 amino acids. The CDR3 bases are TGTGCCAGCAGCGGGACAGGGGGCGCGGACTACACCTTC. This encodes CASSGTGGADYTF.

This clone was seen more than once but under ten times. CDR3 in amino acids: CASSLVGLPATNEKLFF. The CDR3 nucleotides read TGTGCCAGCAGCTTGGTCGGCCTCCCGGCAACTAATGAAAAACTGTTTTTT. The chain uses TRBV5-6 and TRBJ1-4; D gene ambiguous. Trimming cost V 0 bases and J 0 bases, with 12 bases left between them. The germline V gene has CDR1 SGHDT and CDR2 YYEEEE. The CDR3 covers 17 residues. Full variable domain (outside the CDR3, taken from reference TRBV5-6 and TRBJ1-4): DAGVTQSPTHLIKTRGQQVTLRCSPKSGHDTVSWYQQALGQGPQFIFQYYEEEERQRGNFPDRFSGHQFPNYSSELNVNALLLGDSALYLCASSLVGLPATNEKLFFGSGTQLSVL.

This clone was found a few times. The chain links TRBV6-5 to TRBJ2-7; TRBD1 matches 10 bases. Germline V gene sequence: CDR1 MNHEY, CDR2 SVGAGI. The V gene end was trimmed by 2 bases and the J gene end by 5 bases; junction bases not matched to a gene: 9. This CDR3 spans 16 amino acids. CDR3 sequence: CASSYPRQGAENEQYV. The CDR3, as DNA: TGTGCCAGCAGTTACCCCAGACAGGGGGCGGAAAACGAGCAGTACGTC.

The rearrangement uses TRBV11-2 and TRBJ2-2; TRBD1 matches at 8 bases. From germline, CDR1 is SGHAT and CDR2 FQNNGV. This CDR3 is 18 amino acids long. The V segment lost 2 bases and the J segment 3 bases; nucleotides outside the gene matches: 11. The CDR3 coding sequence is TGTGCCAGCAGCTTACCCGCCCAAAGCAGGGGGCACACCGGGGAGCTGTTTTTT. Amino acid sequence: CASSLPAQSRGHTGELFF.

This chain uses TRBV6-5 with TRBJ2-5, with a tentative D call TRBD1 (6 bases). Trimming removed 8 bases at V and 4 bases at J, with 17 bases between. The germline CDR1 and CDR2 sequences are MNHEY and SVGAGI. This CDR3 is built from 14 residues. Here the CDR3 DNA reads TGTGCCAGCCCCCGTAGAGGGGGTAGAGAGACCCAGTACTTC. Translated: CASPRRGGRETQYF.

The rearrangement joins TRBV19 to TRBJ1-5; D is unresolved. This CDR3 is 13 amino acids long. In germline, CDR1 is LNHDA, CDR2 SQIVND (reference sequence). Trimming shortened V by 4 bases and J by 2 bases, and 6 bases separated the two germline ends. The CDR3 DNA sequence: TGTGCCAGTAGTACTAGGGGCAATCAGCCCCAGCATTTT. It translates to CASSTRGNQPQHF.

V is TRBV6-5 and J is TRBJ2-7; 9 nucleotides agree with TRBD1. V dropped 9 bases and J dropped 4; count of bases not matched to a gene: 7. Germline CDR1 reads MNHEY; CDR2 reads SVGAGI. This CDR3 is built from 13 residues. DNA for the CDR3: TGTGCCAGGGAGACAGGGGGACAATACGAGCAGTACGTC. It specifies CARETGGQYEQYV.

The rearrangement joins TRBV15 to TRBJ1-5, with D tentatively TRBD1 (6 bases). V gave up 2 bases and J gave up 5 bases, with 19 bases separating them. The germline gives CDR1 LNHNV, CDR2 YYDKDF (reference sequence). The CDR3 runs 17 residues. CDR3 sequence reads: CATSRPPGGGGDQPQHF. The CDR3 DNA is TGTGCCACCAGCAGACCCCCGGGTGGAGGGGGAGATCAGCCCCAGCATTTT.

The chain couples TRBV7-8 to TRBJ1-1, with TRBD1 as a possible D gene (5 bases). CDR1 is SGHVS and CDR2 is FQNEAQ in the germline V gene. This CDR3 contains 13 residues. The V end lost 0 bases, the J end lost 10 bases, and 12 bases lay between the germline ends. In DNA form, the CDR3 reads TGTGCCAGCAGCTTAGCGGGACTCACGGTAGCTTTCTTT. It codes for CASSLAGLTVAFF.

CDR3 DNA: TGTGCCAGCAGCATCTACAGGGGGCCGGATGAGCAGTTCTTC. This gives the protein CASSIYRGPDEQFF. This rearrangement joins TRBV7-2 to TRBJ2-1, with 9 bases matching TRBD1. The CDR3 covers 14 residues. Germline V lookup: CDR1 SGHTA, CDR2 FQGNSA. The junction had 7 bases not matched to a gene; V was cut back by 5 bases and J by 8 bases.

The chain joins TRBV5-4 to TRBJ1-4; unclear D gene. Trimming pared 3 bases from V and 0 bases from J, leaving 6 bases between. This CDR3 has 14 residues. CDR1 SGHNT and CDR2 YYREEE come from the germline V gene (reference sequence). CDR3 loop: CASSSTTTNEKLFF. In nucleotides, the CDR3 is TGTGCCAGCAGCTCGACAACAACTAATGAAAAACTGTTTTTT.

Points on this clone: One end of the junction does not line up with germline, which may come from a read error. The J gene is TRBJ1-4, the V gene TRBV2; 8 bases fit TRBD1. The CDR3 spans 15 residues. Germline V CDR1 and CDR2: SNHLY, FYNNEI. CDR3 sequence (DNA): TGTGCCAGCAGTGAAGTCGCAGGGGGCGTTGGTAGGGGGCCTTTT. It specifies CASSEVAGGVGRGPF. Supplemented by reference TRBV2 and TRBJ1-4, the full variable domain reads EPEVTQTPSHQVTQMGQEVILRCVPISNHLYFYWYRQILGQKVEFLVSFYNNEISEKSEIFDDQFSVERPDGSNFTLKIRSTKLEDSAMYFCASSEVAGGVGRGPFGSGTQLSVL.

CDR3 DNA: TGTGCCGCCAAGGCGAGGGGAGAAGCTTTCTTT. As protein: CAAKARGEAFF. The genes are TRBV19 and TRBJ1-1, with D maybe TRBD1 (5 bases). Trimming removed 11 bases from V and 8 bases from J, with 15 bases in between. CDR1 and CDR2 from the germline V gene are LNHDA and SQIVND (reference sequence). The CDR3 loop spans 11 amino acids.

This clone turned up a few times. The chain links TRBV5-5 to TRBJ2-1; either TRBD1 or TRBD2 may supply D (5 bases each). Germline V gene lookup returns CDR1 SGHKS and CDR2 YYEKEE (reference sequence). Trimming took 3 bases from V and 7 from J, leaving 14 bases between them. CDR3 length: 14 residues. CDR3 nucleotides: TGTGCCAGCAGCTCAAGGGAGACAGCTAATGAGCAGTTCTTC. Protein product: CASSSRETANEQFF.

The chain combines TRBV7-2 with TRBJ2-1; weak D call: TRBD2 (6 bases). The V gene's germline CDR1 is SGHTA and CDR2 FQGNSA. The CDR3 has 16 residues. V was trimmed by 0 bases and J by 2 bases, leaving 11 bases between them. CDR3 nucleotide sequence: TGTGCCAGCAGCTTAGCGGGCGGGACTCCCTACAATGAGCAGTTCTTC. Translated, it gives CASSLAGGTPYNEQFF.

The J gene is TRBJ1-1, the V gene TRBV6-6; D is unresolved. The V gene's germline CDR1 is MNHNY and CDR2 SVGAGI (reference sequence). The V end lost 6 bases, the J end lost 10 bases, and 24 bases lay between the germline ends. CDR3 length: 15 residues. CDR3 region: CASSTRAVNPVRAFF. The CDR3 DNA reads TGTGCCAGCAGCACTCGGGCTGTTAATCCTGTGCGAGCTTTCTTT.

In this sample, this clone turned up a few times. V is TRBV28 and J is TRBJ1-1; no clear D. The V gene lost 5 bases and the J gene lost 9 bases, with 13 bases spanning the gap. The CDR3 is 12 amino acids. Germline V gene sequence: CDR1 MDHEN, CDR2 SYDVKM. The CDR3: CASSPEVGQAFF. DNA of the CDR3: TGTGCCAGCAGTCCGGAGGTAGGGCAAGCTTTCTTT.

The chain has TRBV12-3 or TRBV12-4 and TRBJ1-1; D is ambiguous. The V gene lost 3 bases and the J gene lost 4 bases, with 9 bases spanning the gap. This CDR3 is built from 13 residues. In DNA form, the CDR3 reads TGTGCCAGCAGTTTTGGGTCGGGCACTGAAGCTTTCTTT. The encoded protein is CASSFGSGTEAFF.

This rearrangement joins TRBV10-2 to TRBJ2-7; 12 nucleotides match TRBD2. V was pared by 6 bases and J by 2 bases, with 2 bases of the junction left unmatched. The CDR3 runs to 14 residues. Germline CDR1 is WSHSY and CDR2 is SAAADI. CDR3 nucleotides: TGCGCCAGCAGACTAGCGGGGGGAGCCTACGAGCAGTACGTC. Encoded protein: CASRLAGGAYEQYV.